One sample yielded the 30 T cell receptor beta chains listed below, sequenced in a study of T cell repertoires in cytomegalovirus infection. Their recognized antigens are unknown. In TCRdb, the reads were re-called with MiXCR into one record per CDR3 protein. Among approximately 310,000 distinct CDR3 sequences, approximately 25% were seen once, and the ten largest hold 10% to 15%. Sequencing was performed on cultured PBMCs, taken from culture after CMV antigen stimulation. Receptors originate from a human donor in good health (CMV status not recorded). Some clones in this sample may be carry-over from other donors' samples.

The J gene is TRBJ2-5, the V gene TRBV4-1, with D maybe TRBD2 (7 bases). This CDR3 region has 16 residues. V gave up 6 bases and J gave up 1 base, with 18 bases separating them. Germline CDR1 reads MGHRA; CDR2 reads YSYEKL. The CDR3 sequence: CASRRLGGGVQETQYF. Written as DNA, the CDR3 is TGCGCCAGCAGAAGGTTAGGGGGAGGGGTCCAAGAGACCCAGTACTTC.

Only a few counts were recorded for this clonotype. V and J are TRBV4-1 and TRBJ2-5, with a possible D match to TRBD2 (5 bases). The CDR3 loop spans 13 amino acids. The V end was cut by 3 bases, the J end by 5 bases, with 10 bases between. Germline V CDR1 and CDR2: MGHRA, YSYEKL. Written as DNA, the CDR3 is TGCGCCAGCAGCCACCTCCCGGGGGAGACCCAGTACTTC. This gives the protein CASSHLPGETQYF.

The chain uses TRBV6-6 and TRBJ2-1; 11 positions agree with TRBD1. Germline V gene data show CDR1 as MNHNY and CDR2 as SVGAGI (reference sequence). CDR3 length: 16 residues. J gave up 9 bases and V 6 bases, and 13 bases lay outside the gene matches. The CDR3 DNA reads as TGTGCCAGCAGCTACCGGGACAGGGGGTATATTGGTGAGCAGTTCTTC. It yields the protein CASSYRDRGYIGEQFF.

The V call is TRBV27, the J call TRBJ1-1; 8 bases fit TRBD1. The germline V gene has CDR1 MNHEY and CDR2 SMNVEV (reference sequence). V was clipped by 4 bases and J by 6 bases; unmatched bases: 4. The CDR3 covers 13 residues. The CDR3 coding sequence is TGTGCCAGCAGTTCCACAGGGGGTTCTGAAGCTTTCTTT. Its protein is CASSSTGGSEAFF.

This clonotype was detected only a few times. The chain uses TRBV20-1 and TRBJ2-1; D may correspond to TRBD1 or TRBD2 (7 bases each). Between the trimmed V and J ends, which lost 3 bases and 6 bases, there was a span of 18 bases. Germline loops: CDR1 DFQATT, CDR2 SNEGSKA (reference sequence). This CDR3 has 15 residues. In DNA form, the CDR3 reads TGCAGTGCTAGCGAACCAGGGGGGGGCCGCAATGAGCAGTTCTTC. Encoded protein: CSASEPGGGRNEQFF.

At least ten counts were recorded for this clonotype. This rearrangement joins TRBV7-2 to TRBJ2-7; 11 positions match TRBD1. CDR1 and CDR2 (germline): SGHTA, FQGNSA. V lost 5 bases, J lost 3 bases, and 18 bases stayed unmatched. This CDR3 spans 19 amino acids. The CDR3 spells CASSIAGTGGTLHLYEQYF. Written as DNA, the CDR3 is TGTGCCAGCAGCATTGCCGGGACAGGGGGGACTCTACACCTCTACGAGCAGTACTTC.

A few counts support this clonotype. The chain carries TRBV27 and TRBJ2-1, with TRBD2 matching over 16 bases. Unmatched junction bases numbered 7, after V lost 5 bases and J lost 0 bases. The CDR3 has 19 residues. Germline values: CDR1 MNHEY, CDR2 SMNVEV (reference sequence). CDR3 in amino acids: CASSPGLAGGKGSYNEQFF. The CDR3 DNA follows: TGTGCCAGCAGTCCGGGACTAGCGGGAGGGAAGGGCTCCTACAATGAGCAGTTCTTC.

At least ten counts were recorded for this clonotype. This rearrangement joins TRBV7-2 to TRBJ1-2; D may be TRBD1 (6 bases). The CDR3 sequence is 13 residues long. Germline V gives CDR1 SGHTA, CDR2 FQGNSA. V lost 5 bases to trimming and J lost 4 bases, with 11 bases between them. Here the CDR3 reads CASSPRQAYGYTF. In DNA form, the CDR3 reads TGTGCCAGCAGCCCCCGACAGGCCTATGGCTACACCTTC.

The chain has TRBV29-1 and TRBJ1-1; D not certain. CDR3 length: 15 amino acids. The germline V and J ends were trimmed by 2 bases and 0 bases, with 13 bases remaining between them. The V gene's germline CDR1 is SQVTM and CDR2 ANQGSEA. For the CDR3, the DNA is TGCAGCGTTGAACCCCGAGGACTTATGAACACTGAAGCTTTCTTT. Its protein product is CSVEPRGLMNTEAFF.

This clonotype was observed at least ten times. The chain couples TRBV7-2 to TRBJ1-1; D unclear. V lost 5 bases and J 0 bases, leaving 16 bases between the germline ends. Germline V gene lookup returns CDR1 SGHTA and CDR2 FQGNSA. The CDR3 has 16 residues. The CDR3 loop is CASSVGVQYLNTEAFF. CDR3 bases: TGTGCCAGCAGCGTCGGGGTACAATACCTGAACACTGAAGCTTTCTTT.

This clonotype has more than one count but fewer than ten. The chain carries TRBV6-1 and TRBJ2-3; 7 bases align to TRBD1. This CDR3 comprises 16 residues. The germline CDR1 and CDR2 sequences are MNHNS and SASEGT. With 5 bases clipped from V and 2 bases from J, the junction kept 10 bases outside the gene matches. The DNA for the CDR3 is TGTGCCAGCAGTTTCGACAGGGTCGGTCTCACAGATACGCAGTATTTT. Protein sequence: CASSFDRVGLTDTQYF.

This clonotype was picked up a small number of times. This CDR3 is CASSQDRQGGSEKLFF. Written as DNA, the CDR3 is TGCGCCAGCAGCCAAGATCGGCAGGGCGGAAGCGAAAAACTGTTTTTT. This chain joins TRBV4-3 and TRBJ1-4; the D gene is possibly TRBD1 (5 bases). The CDR3 is 16 residues long. Trimming removed 0 bases at V and 8 bases at J, with 16 bases between. CDR1 is LGHNA and CDR2 is YSLEER in the germline V gene.

The rearrangement uses TRBV10-3 and TRBJ1-4, with no clear D. V shed 8 bases and J shed 7 bases, with 17 bases lying between them. The CDR3 extends over 14 amino acids. Germline lookup yields CDR1 ENHRY and CDR2 SYGVKD. In nucleotides, the CDR3 is TGTGCCATCGGGCAGGCCCAGAACGGTGAAAAACTGTTTTTT. Residues: CAIGQAQNGEKLFF.

The V gene is TRBV5-6, the J gene TRBJ1-2; 9 nucleotides agree with TRBD1. The junction had 10 bases not matched to a gene; V was cut back by 7 bases and J by 3 bases. Per germline, CDR1 SGHDT and CDR2 YYEEEE. This CDR3 is built from 15 residues. Written as DNA, the CDR3 is TGTGCCAGCCGGATTCTTAGGACAGGGGACTATGGCTACACCTTC. Translation gives CASRILRTGDYGYTF.

In this sample, this clonotype turned up many times. V is TRBV12-3 or TRBV12-4 and J is TRBJ2-3; D possibly corresponds to TRBD2 (5 bases). Trimming shortened V by 1 base and J by 6 bases, and 8 bases separated the two germline ends. The CDR3 contains 13 residues. The CDR3 spells CASSLGGVDTQYF. The CDR3 DNA follows: TGTGCCAGCAGTTTAGGGGGAGTGGATACGCAGTATTTT.

V and J are TRBV4-2 and TRBJ1-1, with D tentatively TRBD1 (6 bases). The CDR3 covers 16 residues. With 1 base removed from V and 0 bases from J, the gap between germline ends came to 12 bases. Germline lookup yields CDR1 LGHNA and CDR2 YNFKEQ. CDR3 coding DNA: TGTGCCAGCAGCCAAGGATCCGGGACACTGAACACTGAAGCTTTCTTT. It codes for CASSQGSGTLNTEAFF.

This sequence joins TRBV19 and TRBJ2-1; D ambiguous. V was clipped by 4 bases and J by 5 bases, with 18 bases between them. The germline gives CDR1 LNHDA, CDR2 SQIVND (reference sequence). The CDR3 is 16 residues long. The CDR3: CASSTLRNPPNNEQFF. DNA for the CDR3: TGTGCCAGTAGTACCCTACGGAACCCCCCAAACAATGAGCAGTTCTTC. Using reference TRBV19 and TRBJ2-1 for the parts outside the CDR3, the full variable domain is DGGITQSPKYLFRKEGQNVTLSCEQNLNHDAMYWYRQDPGQGLRLIYYSQIVNDFQKGDIAEGYSVSREKKESFPLTVTSAQKNPTAFYLCASSTLRNPPNNEQFFGPGTRLTVL.

The chain has TRBV19 and TRBJ1-5, with a tentative D call TRBD1 (6 bases). This CDR3 is built from 14 residues. The V end lost 3 bases, the J end lost 6 bases, and 12 bases lay between the germline ends. Germline CDR1 is LNHDA and CDR2 is SQIVND (reference sequence). The CDR3 sequence is CASSMVQGGQPQHF. For the CDR3, the DNA is TGTGCCAGTAGTATGGTACAGGGTGGTCAGCCCCAGCATTTT.

This clonotype was picked up a small number of times. The CDR3 region has the DNA TGTGCCAGCAGTGAATGGGGCTTGGGTAGCTCCTACGAGCAGTACTTC. Translated: CASSEWGLGSSYEQYF. The rearrangement links TRBV6-1 to TRBJ2-7; a weak D match, TRBD1 (5 bases). This CDR3 contains 16 residues. Germline V gene lookup returns CDR1 MNHNS and CDR2 SASEGT. Trimming took off 2 bases at V and 0 bases at J, with 14 bases between the two ends.

This clonotype has just a few counts. This may be a read error: a much more frequent sequence differs by one nucleotide. This rearrangement joins TRBV10-3 to TRBJ1-1; D call uncertain. The CDR3 runs 11 residues. The V and J ends lost 6 bases and 1 base respectively, with 3 bases between them. The germline CDR1 and CDR2 sequences are ENHRY and SYGVKD. The CDR3 coding sequence is TGTGCCATCAGGGAGAACACTGAAGCTTTCTTT. Protein sequence: CAIRENTEAFF.

This clonotype has a handful of counts. This chain links TRBV2 with TRBJ1-3; D is ambiguous. V was trimmed by 7 bases and J by 4 bases, leaving 14 bases between them. The germline V gene encodes CDR1 SNHLY and CDR2 FYNNEI. The CDR3 has 14 amino acids. CDR3 DNA sequence: TGTGCCAGCAAACAGCATTACCTGGGAAACACCATATATTTT. This translates into CASKQHYLGNTIYF.

This clonotype was seen just once. This rearrangement joins TRBV18 to TRBJ1-6; D is uncertain. Germline V CDR1 and CDR2: KGHSH, LQKENI. The germline V and J ends were trimmed by 4 bases and 11 bases, with 9 bases remaining between them. The CDR3 consists of 12 residues. CDR3 sequence (DNA): TGTGCCAGCTCACTCCCGGGAACACCCCTCCACTTT. It translates to CASSLPGTPLHF. The full variable domain, in which reference TRBV18 and TRBJ1-6 provide the parts outside the CDR3, is NAGVMQNPRHLVRRRGQEARLRCSPMKGHSHVYWYRQLPEEGLKFMVYLQKENIIDESGMPKERFSAEFPKEGPSILRIQQVVRGDSAAYFCASSLPGTPLHFGNGTRLTVT.

J is TRBJ1-1 and V is TRBV19; tentative D call: TRBD1 (6 bases). The V gene lost 7 bases and the J gene lost 4 bases, with 16 bases spanning the gap. The CDR3 loop spans 14 amino acids. The germline gives CDR1 LNHDA, CDR2 SQIVND (reference sequence). Written as DNA, the CDR3 is TGTGCCAGTAACGGGGGGCGGGGGGGCACTGAAGCTTTCTTT. It encodes CASNGGRGGTEAFF.

The chain links TRBV29-1 to TRBJ1-2; D is undetermined. CDR1 is SQVTM, CDR2 ANQGSEA, per germline. CDR3 length: 12 amino acids. The V end lost 5 bases, the J end lost 8 bases, and 15 bases lay between the germline ends. CDR3 bases: TGCAGCGTTCCTGGGGTGTATGGGGGCTACACCTTC. Amino acid sequence: CSVPGVYGGYTF.

The chain links TRBV7-2 to TRBJ2-5; D may be TRBD2 (5 bases). The V end lost 5 bases, the J end lost 2 bases, and 12 bases lay between the germline ends. Germline CDR1 SGHTA, CDR2 FQGNSA. The CDR3 has 14 amino acids. This CDR3 reads CASSARVAQETQYF. CDR3 DNA sequence: TGTGCCAGCAGCGCGCGGGTAGCTCAAGAGACCCAGTACTTC. The complete variable domain, with remaining parts taken from reference TRBV7-2 and TRBJ2-5, reads GAGVSQSPSNKVTEKGKDVELRCDPISGHTALYWYRQSLGQGLEFLIYFQGNSAPDKSGLPSDRFSAERTGGSVSTLTIQRTQQEDSAVYLCASSARVAQETQYFGPGTRLLVL.

The chain uses TRBV27 and TRBJ1-3; 8 bases map to TRBD1. Germline V CDR1 and CDR2: MNHEY, SMNVEV (reference sequence). The V gene end was trimmed by 5 bases and the J gene end by 1 base; junction bases not matched to a gene: 7. The CDR3 covers 16 residues. The CDR3 DNA follows: TGTGCCAGCAGTCCTCAGGGGGCCGGTTCTGGAAACACCATATATTTT. Amino acids: CASSPQGAGSGNTIYF.

This clonotype was seen more than once but under ten times. The V and J genes are TRBV6-1 and TRBJ1-6; D is unresolved. Trimming pared 5 bases from V and 7 bases from J, leaving 15 bases between. Per the germline V gene, CDR1 is MNHNS and CDR2 is SASEGT. The CDR3 loop spans 15 amino acids. The CDR3 loop reads CASSYGRADNSPLHF. CDR3 coding DNA: TGTGCCAGCAGTTACGGGAGGGCGGACAATTCACCCCTCCACTTT.

Many counts were recorded for this clonotype. The gene calls are TRBV7-2 and TRBJ2-1; D may be TRBD1 (5 bases). The CDR3 loop spans 13 amino acids. Germline loops: CDR1 SGHTA, CDR2 FQGNSA. The V gene lost 3 bases and the J gene lost 12 bases, with 15 bases spanning the gap. This chain's CDR3 is CASSFPQAPLQFF. The CDR3 nucleotides are TGTGCCAGCAGCTTCCCACAGGCGCCACTGCAGTTCTTC.

V is TRBV28 and J is TRBJ1-1; D ambiguous. Germline V gene sequence: CDR1 MDHEN, CDR2 SYDVKM. This CDR3 is 15 amino acids long. V was clipped by 6 bases and J by 3 bases, with 17 bases between them. The chain's CDR3 is CASSPDDGRYTEAFF. The CDR3 DNA reads as TGTGCCAGCAGCCCCGATGACGGGAGGTACACTGAAGCTTTCTTT. Looking up the rest from reference TRBV28 and TRBJ1-1 gives the full variable domain: DVKVTQSSRYLVKRTGEKVFLECVQDMDHENMFWYRQDPGLGLRLIYFSYDVKMKEKGDIPEGYSVSREKKERFSLILESASTNQTSMYLCASSPDDGRYTEAFFGQGTRLTVV.

V gene TRBV5-1 combines with J gene TRBJ2-1; D remains unclear. CDR3 length: 14 amino acids. Germline CDR1 is SGHRS and CDR2 is YFSETQ. Trimming cost V 3 bases and J 8 bases, with 15 bases left between them. For the CDR3, the DNA is TGCGCCAGCAGCTCGGTGGGTTTCTCGGATGAGCAGTTCTTC. Translation: CASSSVGFSDEQFF.